This T cell receptor beta chain came from a study of blood T cell repertoires in COVID-19 (dated by TCRdb to 2019 to 2021). Turning to the overall study: The collaborator samples originated in the United States, Italy and Spain and spanned the acute and convalescent phases of COVID-19. The material from the prospective study consisted of cDNA or gDNA derived from T cells, B-cell-depleted T cells, or PBMCs. The dataset comprised deeply sampled blood TCRbeta repertoires from subjects exposed to, actively infected with, or recovered from COVID-19. The repertoires were released in a freely available public database meant as a resource for research on the immune response to SARS-CoV-2. The samples were drawn from the first 160 participants of the ongoing ImmuneRACE study and from 950 to 1,500 subjects provided by 6 global collaborators. Nearly every sample came with metadata listing a de-identified subject ID, COVID-19 status, age in years and sex. HLA class I and class II types, where available, came from metadata supplied by the sample provider rather than from assay-based typing.

General findings and caveats noted by the study authors: Clinical and demographic metadata were provided uncurated, with the amount varying by source and participant.

In regard to this clone: Its antigen has not been determined. No much larger clonotype is one base removed from it; base qualities were not supplied.

The collaborating institutions used their own protocols to collect whole blood in K2EDTA tubes. Collaborator samples were shipped for TCRbeta analysis as frozen whole blood, isolated PBMCs, or DNA extracted from either sample type. The CDR3 spans 14 residues, from the cysteine through the phenylalanine. Here the CDR3 DNA is all that survives: 42 bases in frame from base 1. The germline V gene supplies CDR1 SGHDT and CDR2 YYEEEE. V is cut back by 0 bases and J by 6 bases, with 3 bases in the junction unmatched. TCRbeta CDR3 regions were amplified from genomic DNA using the immunoSEQ Assay, a bias-controlled multiplex PCR. In the authors' own workflow: Within the assay, amplification of reference gene primers was used to estimate how many nucleated cells each sample contained. To quantify the absolute abundance of each unique TCRbeta CDR3 rearrangement, sequence reads were collapsed and filtered. For each sample, productive Simpson clonality was calculated as the square root of Simpson's diversity index across productive rearrangements. TCRdb's version of the immuneACCESS table is confined to in-frame rearrangements and falls short of the full clone set. An unresolved V gene accounts for under half of the shortfall where checked; the remainder is of unknown origin. V and J calls and clone size are copied from that table; D and trimming were computed from the DNA. The sample contains around 71,000 clones, about four fifths of them found a single time. Approximately 30% of the sample is held by the ten biggest clonotypes.

Sequences were obtained from peripheral blood. The receptor was isolated from a man between 70 and 80 years old with acute or convalescent COVID-19. The sequence is built from TRBV5-6 and TRBJ2-1; 7 central bases correspond to TRBD2. The encoded CDR3 is CASSLGLAGNEQFF. The nucleotides read TGTGCCAGCAGCTTGGGACTAGCCGGCAATGAGCAGTTCTTC.